This entry lists 9 T cell receptor beta chains sequenced from one sample in a study of human T cells and chemical hapten exposure. One entry per CDR3 protein, called by TCRdb with MiXCR from the RACE reads. The data contain 190,000 or so distinct CDR3 sequences, approximately 29% of them singletons. The time point is: pre-sensitization, week 0. Treatment: therapeutic diphenylcyclopropenone sensitization with weekly scalp DPC. This specimen was whole blood, taken in connection with sensitization to the hapten diphenylcyclopropenone (DPC). The receptors originated from a woman in her twenties or thirties with alopecia areata. Some clones in this sample may be carry-over from other donors' samples.

The gene calls are TRBV7-2 and TRBJ2-7; D may be TRBD1 (5 bases). V lost 5 bases to trimming and J lost 2 bases, with 19 bases between them. Germline V gene data show CDR1 as SGHTA and CDR2 as FQGNSA. The CDR3 runs to 16 residues. This chain's CDR3 is CASSRRGQGSPYEQYF. The CDR3 bases are TGTGCCAGCAGCCGACGTGGGCAGGGTAGTCCCTACGAGCAGTACTTC.

This clonotype was seen only a few times. The rearrangement joins TRBV2 to TRBJ2-3, with TRBD1 as a possible D gene (7 bases). The CDR3 has 15 residues. CDR1 SNHLY and CDR2 FYNNEI come from the germline V gene. V shed 5 bases and J shed 1 base, with 13 bases lying between them. CDR3 coding DNA: TGTGCCAGCAGTTCTCAGGGGGGTGGCACAGATACGCAGTATTTT. Translation gives CASSSQGGGTDTQYF.

This clonotype has more than one count but fewer than ten. The gene calls are TRBV28 and TRBJ2-1, with D unclear. The CDR3 loop spans 14 amino acids. Germline CDR1 MDHEN, CDR2 SYDVKM. V was pared by 2 bases and J by 5 bases, with 10 bases between. The CDR3 DNA reads TGTGCCAGCAGTTTACGGCCGCTTGACAATGAGCAGTTCTTC. Amino acid sequence: CASSLRPLDNEQFF.

The genes are TRBV20-1 and TRBJ2-1, with TRBD2 matching 9 bases. V shed 3 bases, J shed 2 bases, and the junction held 2 bases outside the gene matches. CDR3 length: 14 amino acids. CDR1 is DFQATT and CDR2 is SNEGSKA in the germline V gene (reference sequence). The CDR3 DNA reads TGCAGTGCTAGCGCGGGAGGGGCCTACAATGAGCAGTTCTTC. Translated: CSASAGGAYNEQFF.

The table lists this clonotype with a count of one. The rearrangement uses TRBV20-1 and TRBJ1-1; no clear D. In germline, CDR1 is DFQATT, CDR2 SNEGSKA (reference sequence). Trimming shortened V by 3 bases and J by 0 bases, and 8 bases separated the two germline ends. CDR3 length: 13 residues. CDR3 amino acids: CSASRQLNTEAFF. The CDR3 DNA reads TGCAGTGCTAGCAGGCAATTGAACACTGAAGCTTTCTTT.

V gene TRBV6-5 combines with J gene TRBJ1-3; D remains ambiguous. V lost 6 bases and J 0 bases, leaving 12 bases between the germline ends. The CDR3 covers 15 residues. CDR1 is MNHEY and CDR2 is SVGAGI in the germline V gene. The CDR3: CASRQTQSSGNTIYF. The CDR3 nucleotides read TGTGCCAGCAGACAAACCCAGAGCTCTGGAAACACCATATATTTT.

This chain joins TRBV7-2 and TRBJ2-3, with D possibly being TRBD2 (5 bases). Per the germline V gene, CDR1 is SGHTA and CDR2 is FQGNSA. Trimming took 7 bases from V and 1 from J, leaving 18 bases between them. There are 16 residues in the CDR3. The DNA for the CDR3 is TGTGCCAGCAAACGTTACAGTGATAGCGGCACAGATACGCAGTATTTT. Translated: CASKRYSDSGTDTQYF.

J is TRBJ2-2 and V is TRBV28; D might be TRBD1 or TRBD2, each matching 5 bases. This CDR3 spans 12 amino acids. The V gene's germline CDR1 is MDHEN and CDR2 SYDVKM. V shed 11 bases and J shed 4 bases, with 11 bases lying between them. The CDR3 loop reads CASPGSTGELFF. The CDR3 nucleotides read TGTGCCTCCCCAGGGAGCACCGGGGAGCTGTTTTTT. The variable domain in full, completed from reference TRBV28 and TRBJ2-2, reads DVKVTQSSRYLVKRTGEKVFLECVQDMDHENMFWYRQDPGLGLRLIYFSYDVKMKEKGDIPEGYSVSREKKERFSLILESASTNQTSMYLCASPGSTGELFFGEGSRLTVL.

The V gene is TRBV4-1, the J gene TRBJ2-4; TRBD1 aligns across 10 bases. The CDR3 spans 15 residues. From germline, CDR1 is MGHRA and CDR2 YSYEKL. Trimming cost V 2 bases and J 13 bases; bases outside gene matches: 11. The CDR3 nucleotides read TGCGCCAGCAGCCAACTTGACAGGGGGCCCGGACAGCAGTACTTC. This sequence encodes CASSQLDRGPGQQYF.